This T cell receptor (beta chain) was observed in a study of CD8 T cells in Susac syndrome. Findings and limits, study-wide: The study acknowledged a relatively small number of individuals in its TCR sequencing and HLA analysis.

TCR beta sequencing covered blood CD8+ and CD4+ T cells. Germline V CDR1 and CDR2: SGDLS, YYNGEE. The ends lost 4 bases at V and 9 bases at J; junction bases unmatched: 12. This CDR3 is 15 amino acids long. Roughly 0.45 to 1 ug RNA was reverse transcribed with random hexamers. A multiplex approach, immunoSEQ multiplex PCR, amplified TCR beta CDR3 across 54 Vbeta and 13 Jbeta. TCRdb reprocessed the immunoSEQ multiplex PCR reads with MiXCR, giving one entry per CDR3 protein. The sample lists fewer than 350,000 distinct CDR3 sequences; about 90% were seen once. In the case of this clonotype: Its antigen remains unidentified.

V usage is TRBV9 and J usage is TRBJ2-1, with 8 bases identical to TRBD1. This clonotype was obtained from a human donor with multiple sclerosis. Material: CD4+ T cells from PBMCs. The CDR3 nucleotides are TGTGCCAGCAGCATTACAGGGGGGCACGCGGGTGAGCAGTTCTTC. Translation gives CASSITGGHAGEQFF.